The 7 T cell receptor beta chains below were found in one sample sequenced in a study of blood T cell repertoires in COVID-19. The repertoire was sequenced with immunoSEQ multiplex PCR; TCRdb's copy has only in-frame clones and lacks some. Seen here are some 74,000 clones, around 86% observed once, and the top ten hold 5.5% to 8.5%. The specimen sequenced was peripheral blood. Source of these receptors: a man between 50 and 59 years old with active COVID-19.

This clone was recorded a few times. The chain has TRBV27 and TRBJ1-6, with D maybe TRBD1 (5 bases). Between the trimmed V and J ends, which lost 0 bases and 7 bases, there was a span of 16 bases. The CDR3 loop spans 17 amino acids. CDR1 and CDR2 (germline): MNHEY, SMNVEV (reference sequence). The CDR3 DNA follows: TGTGCCAGCAGTTTATCGATTGGGCAGGGCTCCAATTCACCCCTCCACTTT. It yields the protein CASSLSIGQGSNSPLHF.

This chain joins TRBV24-1 and TRBJ2-2, with 9 bases identical to TRBD2. The CDR3 consists of 16 residues. The V and J ends lost 1 base and 5 bases, in that order; junction bases with no gene match: 4. Germline-derived CDR1 and CDR2 are KGHDR and SFDVKD. The CDR3 region has the DNA TGTGCCACCAGTGATTTTAGCGGGAGTGCTACCGGGGAGCTGTTTTTT. Amino acid sequence: CATSDFSGSATGELFF.

CDR3 amino acids: CASIGGVGSSPLHF. The CDR3 region has the DNA TGTGCCAGCATAGGGGGAGTCGGATCTTCACCCCTCCACTTT. This rearrangement joins TRBV6-5 to TRBJ1-6, with a possible D match to TRBD1 (6 bases). Germline V gene lookup returns CDR1 MNHEY and CDR2 SVGAGI. V dropped 7 bases and J dropped 9 bases, with 16 bases sitting between them. This CDR3 region has 14 residues.

The chain is built from TRBV5-8 and TRBJ1-1; D remains unclear. Germline-derived CDR1 and CDR2 are SGHTS and YDEGEE. This CDR3 is 13 amino acids long. With 1 base removed from V and 1 base from J, the gap between germline ends came to 5 bases. CDR3 in DNA: TGTGCCAGCAGCTTGAGCCAGAACACTGAAGCTTTCTTT. Its translation: CASSLSQNTEAFF.

This clone was recorded only once. The chain links TRBV19 to TRBJ1-3; the match to TRBD1 covers 7 bases. The CDR3 has 16 amino acids. Trimming took 3 bases from V and 0 from J; bases not matched to a gene: 5. Germline CDR1 is LNHDA and CDR2 is SQIVND (reference sequence). The CDR3 bases are TGTGCCAGTAGTATCTCCGGGACAGCCTCTGGAAACACCATATATTTT. It codes for CASSISGTASGNTIYF.

This rearrangement joins TRBV19 to TRBJ1-5, with 10 bases that match TRBD1. In germline, CDR1 is LNHDA, CDR2 SQIVND (reference sequence). Trimming removed 10 bases from V and 5 bases from J; junction bases left unmatched: 8. The length of the CDR3 is 14 residues. The CDR3 DNA reads as TGTGCCACTTCCGGACAGGGGGGTTATCAGCCCCAGCATTTT. Residues: CATSGQGGYQPQHF.

This clone was counted only a few times. The chain carries TRBV3-1 (or the pseudogene TRBV3-2) and TRBJ2-5, with a possible D match to TRBD2 (5 bases). The V end was cut by 4 bases, the J end by 4 bases, with 13 bases between. This CDR3 contains 14 residues. Germline CDR1 is LGHDT and CDR2 is YNNKEL (reference sequence). The CDR3 sequence: CASSRLGSGETQYF. The CDR3 DNA follows: TGTGCCAGCAGCCGTTTAGGGAGTGGAGAGACCCAGTACTTC.